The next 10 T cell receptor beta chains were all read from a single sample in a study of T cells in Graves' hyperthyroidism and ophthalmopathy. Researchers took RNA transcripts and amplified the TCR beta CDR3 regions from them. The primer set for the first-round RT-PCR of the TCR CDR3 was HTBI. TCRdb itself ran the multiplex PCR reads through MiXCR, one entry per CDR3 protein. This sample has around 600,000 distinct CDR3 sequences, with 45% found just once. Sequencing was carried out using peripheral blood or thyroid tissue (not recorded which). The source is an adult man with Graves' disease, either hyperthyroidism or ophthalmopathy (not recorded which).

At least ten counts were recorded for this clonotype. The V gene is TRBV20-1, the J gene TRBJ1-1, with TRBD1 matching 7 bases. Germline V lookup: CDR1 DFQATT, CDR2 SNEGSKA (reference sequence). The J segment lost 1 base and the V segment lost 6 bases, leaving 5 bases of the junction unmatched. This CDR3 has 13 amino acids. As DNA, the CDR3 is TGCAGTGCACGAGACAGGGCGAACACTGAAGCTTTCTTT. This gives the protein CSARDRANTEAFF.

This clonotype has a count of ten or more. The DNA of the CDR3 is TGTGCCAGCAGTGACCGGACAGGCGAAAAACTGTTTTTT. It translates to CASSDRTGEKLFF. The gene calls are TRBV2 and TRBJ1-4; 7 bases agree with TRBD1. The V and J ends lost 3 bases and 8 bases, in that order; junction bases with no gene match: 3. In germline, CDR1 is SNHLY, CDR2 FYNNEI. This CDR3 has 13 residues.

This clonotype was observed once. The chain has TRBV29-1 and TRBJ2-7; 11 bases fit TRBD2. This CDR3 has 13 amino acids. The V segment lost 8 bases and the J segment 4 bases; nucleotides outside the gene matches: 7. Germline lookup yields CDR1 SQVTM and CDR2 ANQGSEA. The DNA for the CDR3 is TGCAGCCCGGTAGCGGGAGGGCCTTACGAGCAGTACTTC. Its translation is CSPVAGGPYEQYF.

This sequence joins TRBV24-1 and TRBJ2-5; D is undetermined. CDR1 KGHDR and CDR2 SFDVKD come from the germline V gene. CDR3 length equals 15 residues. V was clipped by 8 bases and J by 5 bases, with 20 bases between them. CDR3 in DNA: TGTGCCACCACCAGTACCGCGAACACCGGGGAGACCCAGTACTTC. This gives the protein CATTSTANTGETQYF.

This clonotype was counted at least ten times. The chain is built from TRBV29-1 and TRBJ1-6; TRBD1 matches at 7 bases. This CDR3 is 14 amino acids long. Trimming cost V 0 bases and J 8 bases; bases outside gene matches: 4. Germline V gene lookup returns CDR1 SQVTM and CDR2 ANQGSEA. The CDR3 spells CSVEDGQGDSPLHF. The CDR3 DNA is TGCAGCGTTGAAGATGGCCAGGGGGATTCACCCCTCCACTTT.

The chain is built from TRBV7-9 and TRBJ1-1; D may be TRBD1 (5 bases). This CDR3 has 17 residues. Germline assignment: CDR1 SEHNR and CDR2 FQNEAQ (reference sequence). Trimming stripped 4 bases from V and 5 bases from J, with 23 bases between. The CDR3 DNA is TGTGCCAGCAGCTGGCTGTTGGCTGGGGGGAGTGGGACTGAAGCTTTCTTT. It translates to CASSWLLAGGSGTEAFF.

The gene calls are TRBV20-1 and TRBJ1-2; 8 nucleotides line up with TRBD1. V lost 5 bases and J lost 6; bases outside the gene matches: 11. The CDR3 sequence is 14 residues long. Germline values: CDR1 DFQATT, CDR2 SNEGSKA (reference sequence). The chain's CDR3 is CSAGQGSNNDGYTF. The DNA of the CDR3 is TGCAGTGCTGGACAGGGCTCTAATAATGATGGCTACACCTTC.

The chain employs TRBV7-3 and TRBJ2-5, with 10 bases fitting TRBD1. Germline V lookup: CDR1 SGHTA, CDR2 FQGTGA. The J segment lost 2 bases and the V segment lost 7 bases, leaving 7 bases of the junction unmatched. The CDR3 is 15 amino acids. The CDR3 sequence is CASTDRGRTQETQYF. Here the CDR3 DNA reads TGTGCCAGCACAGACAGGGGGCGAACTCAAGAGACCCAGTACTTC.

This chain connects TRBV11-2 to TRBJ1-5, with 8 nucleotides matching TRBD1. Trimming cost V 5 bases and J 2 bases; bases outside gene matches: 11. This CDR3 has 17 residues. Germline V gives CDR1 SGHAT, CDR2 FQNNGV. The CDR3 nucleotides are TGTGCCAGCAGCCGAGGTCCAGGGGGCGTTGGCAATCAGCCCCAGCATTTT. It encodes CASSRGPGGVGNQPQHF.

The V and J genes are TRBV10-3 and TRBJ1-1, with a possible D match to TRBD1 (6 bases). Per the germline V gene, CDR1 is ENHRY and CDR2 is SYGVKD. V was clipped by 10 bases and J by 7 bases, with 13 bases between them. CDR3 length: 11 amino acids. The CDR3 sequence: CATRGGFEAFF. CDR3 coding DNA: TGTGCCACCAGAGGGGGTTTTGAAGCTTTCTTT.